Sequencing of this T cell receptor (beta chain) was carried out in a study of OX40 agonist ivuxolimab in advanced cancers. Autoimmune disease history or systemic immunosuppression meant exclusion. The investigators sampled blood at baseline, at cycle 4 day 1, and at cycle 7 day 1. TCRdb keeps only in-frame clones here, not all; method: immunoSEQ multiplex PCR. The sample has tens of thousands of clones, 70% to 90% seen once. V lost 6 bases to trimming and J lost 6 bases, with 19 bases between them. Germline V gene data show CDR1 as SGHRS and CDR2 as YFSETQ. This CDR3 has 14 amino acids. The TCR was taken from an adult with an advanced solid tumor such as melanoma, head and neck, liver or kidney cancer. The V gene is TRBV5-1, the J gene TRBJ2-7, with D perhaps assigned TRBD1 or TRBD2 (5 bases each). Sequencing was performed on CD4+ or CD8+ T cells sorted from blood, taken in a trial of the OX40 agonist ivuxolimab. This CDR3 reads CASMHPGTVGEQYF. In DNA, the CDR3 is TGCGCCAGCATGCATCCCGGGACGGTTGGCGAGCAGTACTTC.